This T cell receptor beta chain was sequenced for a study of long-term antiretroviral therapy in people with HIV. Notes on the study in general: Repertoires from HIV showed CDR3 length ranges narrower than those of controls.

Points on this clone: What it binds is unknown.

They ran version v3.0 of the immunoSEQ assay at survey level. Sequencing used immunoSEQ multiplex PCR; TCRdb keeps in-frame clones, though not all of them. The sample consists of approximately 23,000 clones, 84% of them appearing once. Trimming cost V 6 bases and J 8 bases, with 13 bases left between them. The length of the CDR3 is 12 residues. The germline gives CDR1 SGHAT, CDR2 FQDESV (reference sequence). The sequence derives from a man aged 25 to 40 with HIV. V usage is TRBV11-1 and J usage is TRBJ1-1; the D gene is possibly TRBD1 (6 bases). Sequenced here: unsorted PBMCs, sampled roughly 6.2 years after starting antiretroviral therapy. The CDR3: CASSLGGVEAFF. Here the CDR3 DNA reads TGTGCCAGCAGTCTAGGGGGGGTAGAAGCTTTCTTT.